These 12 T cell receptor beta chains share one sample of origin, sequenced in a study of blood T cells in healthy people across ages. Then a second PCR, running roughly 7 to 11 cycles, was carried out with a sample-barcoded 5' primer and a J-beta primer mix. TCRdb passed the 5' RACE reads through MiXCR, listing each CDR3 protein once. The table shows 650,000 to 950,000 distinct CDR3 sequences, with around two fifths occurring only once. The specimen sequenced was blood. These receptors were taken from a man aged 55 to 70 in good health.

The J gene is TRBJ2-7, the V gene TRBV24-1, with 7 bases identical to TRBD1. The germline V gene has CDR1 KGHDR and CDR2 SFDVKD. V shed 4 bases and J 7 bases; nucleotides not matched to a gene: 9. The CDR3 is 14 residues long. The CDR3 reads CATSETNRGHEQYF. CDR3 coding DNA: TGTGCCACCAGTGAGACCAACAGGGGACATGAGCAGTACTTC.

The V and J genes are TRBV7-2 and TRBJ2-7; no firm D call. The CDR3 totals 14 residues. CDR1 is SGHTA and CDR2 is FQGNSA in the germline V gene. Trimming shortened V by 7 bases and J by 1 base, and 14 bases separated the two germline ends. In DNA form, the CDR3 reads TGTGCCAGCACCCTTACGGCCAAATCCTACGAGCAGTACTTC. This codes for CASTLTAKSYEQYF.

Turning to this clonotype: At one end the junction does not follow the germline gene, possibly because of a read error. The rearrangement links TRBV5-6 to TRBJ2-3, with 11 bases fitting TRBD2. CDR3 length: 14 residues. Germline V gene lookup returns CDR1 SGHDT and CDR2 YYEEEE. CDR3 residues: CGSSFSTSGGPVYF. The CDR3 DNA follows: TGTGGCAGCAGCTTCAGTACTAGCGGGGGTCCTGTGTATTTT.

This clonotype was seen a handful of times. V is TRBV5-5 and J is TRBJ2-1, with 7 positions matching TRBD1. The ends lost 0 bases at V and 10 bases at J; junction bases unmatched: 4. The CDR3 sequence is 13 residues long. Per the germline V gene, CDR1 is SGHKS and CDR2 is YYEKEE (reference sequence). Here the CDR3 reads CASSLGQGTEQFF. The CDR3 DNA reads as TGTGCCAGCAGCTTGGGACAGGGTACGGAGCAGTTCTTC.

CDR3 sequence (DNA): TGTGCCAGCAGCCAAGAAGTACAGGGGGCTTATGGCTACACCTTC. Amino acid sequence: CASSQEVQGAYGYTF. V is TRBV3-1 and J is TRBJ1-2; 9 bases fit TRBD1. This CDR3 contains 15 residues. The ends lost 0 bases at V and 5 bases at J; junction bases unmatched: 4. Germline V lookup: CDR1 LGHDT, CDR2 YNNKEL (reference sequence).

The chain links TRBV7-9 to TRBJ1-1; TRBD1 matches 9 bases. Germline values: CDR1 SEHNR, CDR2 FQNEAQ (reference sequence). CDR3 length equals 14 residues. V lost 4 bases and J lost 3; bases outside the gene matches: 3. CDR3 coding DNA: TGTGCCAGCAGCTCGACAGGGGGGTACACTGAAGCTTTCTTT. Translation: CASSSTGGYTEAFF. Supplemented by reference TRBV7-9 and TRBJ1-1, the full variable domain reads DTGVSQNPRHKITKRGQNVTFRCDPISEHNRLYWYRQTLGQGPEFLTYFQNEAQLEKSRLLSDRFSAERPKGSFSTLEIQRTEQGDSAMYLCASSSTGGYTEAFFGQGTRLTVV.

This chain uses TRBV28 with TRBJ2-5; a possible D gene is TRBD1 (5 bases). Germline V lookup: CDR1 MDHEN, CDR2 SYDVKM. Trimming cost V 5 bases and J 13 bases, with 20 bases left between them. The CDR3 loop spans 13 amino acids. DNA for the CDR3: TGTGCCAGCAGTAACCCTGACAGCTACGAGCGGTACTTC. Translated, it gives CASSNPDSYERYF.

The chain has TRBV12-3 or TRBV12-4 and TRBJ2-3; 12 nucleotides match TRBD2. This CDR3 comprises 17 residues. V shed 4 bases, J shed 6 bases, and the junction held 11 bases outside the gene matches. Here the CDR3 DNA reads TGTGCCAGCAGTTCTAGACTAGCGGGGGTGAAGAAGGATACGCAGTATTTT. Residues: CASSSRLAGVKKDTQYF.

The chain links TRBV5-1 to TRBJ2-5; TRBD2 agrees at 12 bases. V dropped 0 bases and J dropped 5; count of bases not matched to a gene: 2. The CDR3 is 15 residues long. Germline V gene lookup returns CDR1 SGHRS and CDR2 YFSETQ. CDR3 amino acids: CASSLETSGGETQYF. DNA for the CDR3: TGCGCCAGCAGCTTGGAGACTAGCGGGGGTGAGACCCAGTACTTC.

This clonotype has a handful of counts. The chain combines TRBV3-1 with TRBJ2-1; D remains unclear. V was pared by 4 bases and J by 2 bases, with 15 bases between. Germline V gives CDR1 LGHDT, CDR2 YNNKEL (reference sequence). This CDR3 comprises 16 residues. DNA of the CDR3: TGTGCCAGCAGCCTCCTCCCAGGAGATACCTACAATGAGCAGTTCTTC. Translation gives CASSLLPGDTYNEQFF.

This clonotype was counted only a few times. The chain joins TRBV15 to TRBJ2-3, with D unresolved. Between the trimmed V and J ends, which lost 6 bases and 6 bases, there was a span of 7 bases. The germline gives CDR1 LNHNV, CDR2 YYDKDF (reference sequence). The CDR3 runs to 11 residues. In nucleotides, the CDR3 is TGTGCCACCAGTCTCTACGATACGCAGTATTTT. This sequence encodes CATSLYDTQYF.

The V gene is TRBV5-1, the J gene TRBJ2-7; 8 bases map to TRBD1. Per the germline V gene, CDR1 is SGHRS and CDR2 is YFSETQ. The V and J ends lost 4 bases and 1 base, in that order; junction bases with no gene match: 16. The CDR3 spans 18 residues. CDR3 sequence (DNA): TGCGCCAGCAGCCGAACGTCGAACGCAGGGGGCCCTTCCTACGAGCAGTACTTC. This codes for CASSRTSNAGGPSYEQYF.